This T cell receptor beta chain was sequenced for a study of regulatory T cells in long-lasting Graves disease. V lost 0 bases, J lost 1 base, and 5 bases stayed unmatched. The germline CDR1 and CDR2 sequences are MNHEY and SMNVEV (reference sequence). The CDR3 has 16 residues. Overall study findings and caveats: Among samples with persistent disease, TRBV28, TRBJ1-2 and TRBJ2-5 were favored.

This clonotype was picked up a small number of times. Its antigen is unknown. Both iRepertoire HTBI primers and Arm-PCR of CDR3 regions were used to build the TCR beta libraries. TCRdb itself ran the multiplex PCR reads through MiXCR, one entry per CDR3 protein. The sample holds over 350,000 distinct CDR3 sequences; about 14% are singletons and the top ten take approximately 17%. Regarding time point: newly diagnosed GD, antithyroid drugs for less than 3 months. The TCR library used RNA extracted from PBMCs. These same records also appear under a second study, on T cells in Graves' hyperthyroidism and ophthalmopathy. From that study: Exclusion followed for patients with uncontrolled infection, other autoimmune disease, pregnancy or lactation. Most thyroid clonotypes expanded above 0.001 were also detected in blood.

Sample: peripheral blood mononuclear cells (PBMCs), taken at new diagnosis, from a patient treated with antithyroid drugs. This receptor was identified in a woman aged 45-65 years with Graves disease. The rearrangement uses TRBV27 and TRBJ1-2, with 7 bases lining up with TRBD1. This CDR3 reads CASSLSRQGFNYGYTF. DNA of the CDR3: TGTGCCAGCAGTTTATCAAGACAGGGATTTAACTATGGCTACACCTTC.